The 21 T cell receptor beta chains below were found in one sample sequenced in a study of PD-1 blockade in classical Hodgkin lymphoma (dated by TCRdb to the early 2020s). The library was built by means of the immunoSEQ multiplex PCR assay. TCRdb carries this immuneACCESS record with in-frame sequences only. Its versions omit some clonotypes, under half of them owing to an unresolved V gene in the studies checked, with the rest unexplained. Within this sample are roughly 62,000 clones, with approximately 89% of them counted one time only. The ten largest account for approximately 13% of the sample. The time point label for this specimen denotes: cycle 1 day 1 (C1D1), immediately before nivolumab initiation. Every trial patient had relapsed after autologous stem cell transplantation, and cohorts A, B and C differed in prior brentuximab vedotin exposure. The sequences come from peripheral blood mononuclear cells (PBMCs), collected at baseline. The receptors were sampled from a human donor with classical Hodgkin lymphoma.

The chain links TRBV11-2 to TRBJ2-1, with D unclear. CDR1 is SGHAT, CDR2 FQNNGV, per germline. The CDR3 extends over 11 amino acids. With 4 bases removed from V and 5 bases from J, the gap between germline ends came to 3 bases. The CDR3 DNA sequence: TGTGCCAGCAGCTATCACAATGAGCAGTTCTTC. As protein: CASSYHNEQFF. Full variable domain (missing parts from reference TRBV11-2 and TRBJ2-1): EAGVAQSPRYKIIEKRQSVAFWCNPISGHATLYWYQQILGQGPKLLIQFQNNGVVDDSQLPKDRFSAERLKGVDSTLKIQPAKLEDSAVYLCASSYHNEQFFGPGTRLTVL.

This sequence joins TRBV2 and TRBJ2-7; perhaps TRBD1 as D (5 bases). The germline V and J ends were trimmed by 5 bases and 1 base, with 9 bases remaining between them. Germline loops: CDR1 SNHLY, CDR2 FYNNEI. CDR3 length: 13 residues. CDR3 residues: CASSRTLSYEQYF. CDR3 coding DNA: TGTGCCAGCAGTAGGACACTTTCCTACGAGCAGTACTTC. Filled out from reference TRBV2 and TRBJ2-7, the complete variable domain reads EPEVTQTPSHQVTQMGQEVILRCVPISNHLYFYWYRQILGQKVEFLVSFYNNEISEKSEIFDDQFSVERPDGSNFTLKIRSTKLEDSAMYFCASSRTLSYEQYFGPGTRLTVT.

This chain's CDR3 is CASVRDRGNYGYTF. The CDR3 region has the DNA TGTGCCAGCGTAAGGGACAGGGGGAACTATGGCTACACCTTC. The chain carries TRBV5-6 and TRBJ1-2, with 11 bases matching TRBD1. V trimming: 7 bases; J trimming: 2 bases; junction bases outside the gene matches: 4. This CDR3 is 14 amino acids long. The V gene's germline CDR1 is SGHDT and CDR2 YYEEEE.

This chain uses TRBV18 with TRBJ1-2; TRBD1 agrees at 10 bases. V shed 4 bases and J 3 bases; nucleotides not matched to a gene: 2. Germline CDR1 reads KGHSH; CDR2 reads LQKENI. This CDR3 comprises 14 residues. The chain's CDR3 is CASSRDRGDYGYTF. The CDR3 region has the DNA TGTGCCAGCTCACGGGACAGGGGTGACTATGGCTACACCTTC.

CDR3 sequence (DNA): TGCGCCAGCAGCTGGGGACAGAGGAGCACTGAAGCTTTCTTT. Translated: CASSWGQRSTEAFF. This chain connects TRBV5-1 to TRBJ1-1; 7 nucleotides line up with TRBD1. Losses at the gene ends were 3 bases for V and 4 bases for J; bases not matched to a gene: 6. CDR3 size: 14 residues. Germline lookup yields CDR1 SGHRS and CDR2 YFSETQ.

The chain couples TRBV7-9 to TRBJ2-7; 13 bases are shared with TRBD2. This CDR3 contains 14 residues. CDR1 is SEHNR and CDR2 is FQNEAQ in the germline V gene (reference sequence). J lost 7 bases, V lost 4 bases, and 4 bases had no gene match. The CDR3 DNA is TGTGCCAGCAGCTACACTAGCGGGGGGGAAGAGCAGTACTTC. Translation gives CASSYTSGGEEQYF.

This rearrangement joins TRBV5-6 to TRBJ2-5; 10 bases fit TRBD2. The CDR3 is made up of 16 amino acids. Losses at the gene ends were 1 base for V and 3 bases for J; bases not matched to a gene: 6. CDR1 is SGHDT, CDR2 YYEEEE, per germline. The CDR3 DNA reads TGTGCCAGCAGCTTGTTTAAGCGGGGGGGAAAAGAGACCCAGTACTTC. Translated, it gives CASSLFKRGGKETQYF. Looking up the rest from reference TRBV5-6 and TRBJ2-5 gives the full variable domain: DAGVTQSPTHLIKTRGQQVTLRCSPKSGHDTVSWYQQALGQGPQFIFQYYEEEERQRGNFPDRFSGHQFPNYSSELNVNALLLGDSALYLCASSLFKRGGKETQYFGPGTRLLVL.

The chain is built from TRBV19 and TRBJ2-7, with 7 bases identical to TRBD2. This CDR3 region has 12 residues. Per germline, CDR1 LNHDA and CDR2 SQIVND (reference sequence). Germline trimming cut 6 bases from V and 4 bases from J; bases unmatched to any gene: 3. CDR3 nucleotide sequence: TGTGCCAGTAGCCAGGGAGGGTACGAGCAGTACTTC. Residues: CASSQGGYEQYF. Full variable domain (missing parts from reference TRBV19 and TRBJ2-7): DGGITQSPKYLFRKEGQNVTLSCEQNLNHDAMYWYRQDPGQGLRLIYYSQIVNDFQKGDIAEGYSVSREKKESFPLTVTSAQKNPTAFYLCASSQGGYEQYFGPGTRLTVT.

The chain carries TRBV5-5 and TRBJ1-2; no clear D gene. The CDR3 loop spans 13 amino acids. Trimming removed 5 bases at V and 3 bases at J, with 11 bases between. Germline assignment: CDR1 SGHKS and CDR2 YYEKEE (reference sequence). The DNA of the CDR3 is TGTGCCAGCAGGGTGGCAGACGACTATGGCTACACCTTC. This encodes CASRVADDYGYTF.

The rearrangement links TRBV19 to TRBJ2-3; unclear D gene. Germline CDR1 and CDR2: LNHDA and SQIVND (reference sequence). Trimming shortened V by 3 bases and J by 3 bases, and 10 bases separated the two germline ends. The CDR3 spans 14 residues. This CDR3 is CASSMIVFTDTQYF. The DNA of the CDR3 is TGTGCCAGTAGTATGATAGTATTTACAGATACGCAGTATTTT.

This chain joins TRBV7-3 and TRBJ1-6; D is perhaps TRBD1 (5 bases). The V and J ends lost 5 bases and 6 bases respectively, with 17 bases between them. The CDR3 covers 16 residues. CDR1 is SGHTA and CDR2 is FQGTGA in the germline V gene. CDR3 nucleotides: TGTGCCAGCAGCCGTAACGGGCAGGGCACTAATTCACCCCTCCACTTT. It encodes CASSRNGQGTNSPLHF.

This clone is a singleton in its sample. The chain couples TRBV15 to TRBJ1-3; 11 nucleotides align to TRBD1. J gave up 1 base and V 5 bases, and 16 bases lay outside the gene matches. There are 20 residues in the CDR3. Looked up from germline, CDR1 is LNHNV and CDR2 is YYDKDF (reference sequence). CDR3 bases: TGTGCCACCAGCCCAAGAGAGGGAAGGACAGGGGGCTATTCTGGAAACACCATATATTTT. Its translation is CATSPREGRTGGYSGNTIYF.

V is TRBV7-9 and J is TRBJ1-6, with TRBD1 matching 11 bases. CDR1 is SEHNR, CDR2 FQNEAQ, per germline (reference sequence). The CDR3 has 16 amino acids. With 6 bases clipped from V and 7 bases from J, the junction kept 8 bases outside the gene matches. The CDR3 nucleotides are TGTGCCAGCAGACATCGAAGGACAGGGGGCAATTCACCCCTCCACTTT. Translating it yields CASRHRRTGGNSPLHF. The full variable domain, its missing parts supplied by reference TRBV7-9 and TRBJ1-6, is DTGVSQNPRHKITKRGQNVTFRCDPISEHNRLYWYRQTLGQGPEFLTYFQNEAQLEKSRLLSDRFSAERPKGSFSTLEIQRTEQGDSAMYLCASRHRRTGGNSPLHFGNGTRLTVT.

The CDR3 sequence is CASSAPGQGATWDYGYTF. In DNA, the CDR3 is TGTGCCAGCAGCGCGCCGGGACAGGGGGCAACGTGGGACTATGGCTACACCTTC. This sequence joins TRBV12-1 and TRBJ1-2; the DNA was not used to check the table's D call, TRBD1. TRBV12-1 corresponds to a pseudogene. The CDR3 sequence is 18 residues long.

The J gene is TRBJ2-7, the V gene TRBV10-3, with 11 bases lining up with TRBD1. The V gene's germline CDR1 is ENHRY and CDR2 SYGVKD. Trimming took 5 bases from V and 4 from J; bases not matched to a gene: 7. The CDR3 consists of 15 residues. The CDR3 coding sequence is TGTGCCATCAGTTCTACCGGGACAGGGGGATACGAGCAGTACTTC. This sequence encodes CAISSTGTGGYEQYF.

V and J are TRBV7-3 and TRBJ1-1; D is ambiguous. This CDR3 is built from 13 residues. Per the germline V gene, CDR1 is SGHTA and CDR2 is FQGTGA. V was clipped by 0 bases and J by 5 bases, with 7 bases between them. The CDR3 here is CASSLTGPTEAFF. The DNA of the CDR3 is TGTGCCAGCAGCTTAACAGGGCCGACTGAAGCTTTCTTT.

The chain recombines TRBV28 with TRBJ1-4; no clear D. The germline CDR1 and CDR2 sequences are MDHEN and SYDVKM. Trimming shortened V by 6 bases and J by 3 bases, and 14 bases separated the two germline ends. The length of the CDR3 is 15 residues. CDR3 amino acids: CASSSPGGSNEKLFF. The CDR3 nucleotides are TGTGCCAGCAGCTCCCCGGGCGGGTCTAATGAAAAACTGTTTTTT.

The rearrangement uses TRBV5-4 and TRBJ2-1, with 13 bases matching TRBD2. The CDR3 runs 18 residues. The trim removed 4 bases at V and 9 bases at J, leaving 16 bases unmatched. CDR1 is SGHNT and CDR2 is YYREEE in the germline V gene (reference sequence). The CDR3 nucleotides read TGTGCCAGCAGCCTCCGCGTTTCCACTAGCGGGGGGGCTCTTGAGCAGTTCTTC. Amino acid sequence: CASSLRVSTSGGALEQFF.

The chain uses TRBV4-1 and TRBJ1-4; weak D call: TRBD1 (5 bases). The V gene's germline CDR1 is MGHRA and CDR2 YSYEKL. The V end lost 5 bases, the J end lost 5 bases, and 15 bases lay between the germline ends. CDR3 length equals 15 residues. The CDR3 nucleotides are TGCGCCAGCAGCTTGCACGGGACTACAAATGAAAAACTGTTTTTT. Encoded protein: CASSLHGTTNEKLFF.

The chain carries TRBV7-9 and TRBJ2-7, with a weak D call TRBD1 (5 bases). Trimming stripped 4 bases from V and 5 bases from J, with 18 bases between. CDR3 length: 15 amino acids. Germline V gene sequence: CDR1 SEHNR, CDR2 FQNEAQ (reference sequence). The CDR3 DNA reads TGTGCCAGCAGCTCCCCCTTAAGCAGGGCGGACGAGCAGTACTTC. Protein sequence: CASSSPLSRADEQYF.

The V and J genes are TRBV4-1 and TRBJ2-7, with D tentatively TRBD1 (6 bases). Per germline, CDR1 MGHRA and CDR2 YSYEKL. V was trimmed by 4 bases and J by 0 bases, leaving 22 bases between them. The CDR3 loop spans 18 amino acids. The CDR3 loop reads CASSPWGRRDRDSYEQYF. The CDR3 nucleotides read TGCGCCAGCAGCCCTTGGGGGCGCCGGGACCGGGACTCCTACGAGCAGTACTTC.